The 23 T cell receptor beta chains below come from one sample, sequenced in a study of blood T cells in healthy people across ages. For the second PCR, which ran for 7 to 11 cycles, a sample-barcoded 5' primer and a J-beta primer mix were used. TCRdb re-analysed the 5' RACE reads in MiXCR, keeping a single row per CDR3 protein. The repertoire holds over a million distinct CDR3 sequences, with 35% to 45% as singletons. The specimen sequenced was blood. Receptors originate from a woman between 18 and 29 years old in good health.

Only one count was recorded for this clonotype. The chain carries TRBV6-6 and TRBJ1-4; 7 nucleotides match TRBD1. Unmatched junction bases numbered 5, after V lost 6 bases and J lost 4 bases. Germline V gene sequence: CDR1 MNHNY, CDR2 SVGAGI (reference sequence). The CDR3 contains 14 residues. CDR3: CASRMAGGNEKLFF. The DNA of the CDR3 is TGTGCCAGCAGGATGGCAGGGGGTAATGAAAAACTGTTTTTT.

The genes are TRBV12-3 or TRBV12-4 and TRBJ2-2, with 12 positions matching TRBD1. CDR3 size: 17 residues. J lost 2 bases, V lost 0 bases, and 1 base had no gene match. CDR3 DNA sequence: TGTGCCAGCAGTTTAGCGGGACAGGGGGCTAACACCGGGGAGCTGTTTTTT. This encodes CASSLAGQGANTGELFF.

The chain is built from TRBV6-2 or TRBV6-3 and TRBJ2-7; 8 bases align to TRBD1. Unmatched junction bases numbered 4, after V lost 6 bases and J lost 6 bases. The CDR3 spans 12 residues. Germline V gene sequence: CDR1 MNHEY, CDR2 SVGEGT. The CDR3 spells CASRDRVFEQYF. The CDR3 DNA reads TGTGCCAGCAGGGACAGGGTTTTCGAGCAGTACTTC.

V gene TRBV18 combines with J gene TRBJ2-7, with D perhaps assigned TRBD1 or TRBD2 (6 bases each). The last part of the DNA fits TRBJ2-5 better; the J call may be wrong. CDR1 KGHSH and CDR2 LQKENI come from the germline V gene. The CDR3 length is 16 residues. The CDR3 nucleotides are TGTGCCAGCTCACCACTAACTAGCAGGGGCCTGAAGACCCAGTACTTC. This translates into CASSPLTSRGLKTQYF.

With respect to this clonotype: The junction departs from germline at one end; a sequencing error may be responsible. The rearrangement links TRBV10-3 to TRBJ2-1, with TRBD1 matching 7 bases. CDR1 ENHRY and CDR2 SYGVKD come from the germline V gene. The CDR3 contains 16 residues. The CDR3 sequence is CAISDNPGQSFNEQFF. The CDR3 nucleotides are TGTGCCATCAGTGATAATCCGGGACAGTCCTTCAATGAGCAGTTCTTC.

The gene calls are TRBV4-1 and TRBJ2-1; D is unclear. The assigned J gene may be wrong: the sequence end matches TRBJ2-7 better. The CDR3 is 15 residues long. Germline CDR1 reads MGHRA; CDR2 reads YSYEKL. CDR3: CASSQDGDSYNEQYF. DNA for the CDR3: TGCGCCAGCAGCCAAGATGGTGACTCCTACAATGAGCAGTACTTC.

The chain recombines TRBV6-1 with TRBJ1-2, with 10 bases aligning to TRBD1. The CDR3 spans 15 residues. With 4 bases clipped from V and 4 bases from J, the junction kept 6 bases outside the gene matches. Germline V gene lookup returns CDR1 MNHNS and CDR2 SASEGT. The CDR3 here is CASSASGQGTYGYTF. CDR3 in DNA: TGTGCCAGCAGTGCCTCGGGACAGGGGACCTATGGCTACACCTTC.

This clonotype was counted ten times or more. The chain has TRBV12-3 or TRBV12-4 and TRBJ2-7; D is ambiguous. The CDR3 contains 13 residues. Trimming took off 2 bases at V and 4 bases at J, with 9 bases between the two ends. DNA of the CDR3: TGTGCCAGCAGTTTAAGTTGGGTTTACGAGCAGTACTTC. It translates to CASSLSWVYEQYF.

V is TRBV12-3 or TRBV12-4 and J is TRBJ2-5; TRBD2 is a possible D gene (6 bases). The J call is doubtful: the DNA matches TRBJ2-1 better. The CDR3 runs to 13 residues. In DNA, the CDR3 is TGTGCCGGTGCGCGGGGAAGCCAAGAGACCCAGTTCTTC. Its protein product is CAGARGSQETQFF.

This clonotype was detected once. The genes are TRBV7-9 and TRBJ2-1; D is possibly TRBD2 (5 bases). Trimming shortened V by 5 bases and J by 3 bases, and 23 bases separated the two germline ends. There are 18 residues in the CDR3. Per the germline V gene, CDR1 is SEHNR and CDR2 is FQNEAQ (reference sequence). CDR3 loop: CASSHPARSGGSYNEQFF. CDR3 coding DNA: TGTGCCAGCAGCCACCCGGCGAGGTCAGGAGGTAGCTACAATGAGCAGTTCTTC.

The CDR3 bases are TGCAGTGCTAGAGATAAGCGGGAGTATCCAGATACGCAGTATTTT. Its protein product is CSARDKREYPDTQYF. V usage is TRBV20-1 and J usage is TRBJ2-3, with 8 bases matching TRBD2. Germline V gives CDR1 DFQATT, CDR2 SNEGSKA (reference sequence). There are 15 residues in the CDR3. V shed 0 bases and J 4 bases; nucleotides not matched to a gene: 6.

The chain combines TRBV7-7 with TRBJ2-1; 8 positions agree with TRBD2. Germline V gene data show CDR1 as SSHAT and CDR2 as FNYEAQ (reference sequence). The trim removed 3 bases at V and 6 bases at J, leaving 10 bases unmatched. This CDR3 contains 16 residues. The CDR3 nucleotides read TGTGCCAGCAGCTTTCGTCCGGGAGGGCCTGTCAATGAGCAGTTCTTC. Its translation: CASSFRPGGPVNEQFF.

Written as DNA, the CDR3 is TGCGCCAGCAGCTTGGGATTTGGGTCCTCAAGCTCCTACGAGCAGTACTTC. It codes for CASSLGFGSSSSYEQYF. The rearrangement uses TRBV5-1 and TRBJ2-7; D uncertain. This CDR3 is built from 17 residues. Germline assignment: CDR1 SGHRS and CDR2 YFSETQ. V lost 0 bases and J 0 bases, leaving 16 bases between the germline ends.

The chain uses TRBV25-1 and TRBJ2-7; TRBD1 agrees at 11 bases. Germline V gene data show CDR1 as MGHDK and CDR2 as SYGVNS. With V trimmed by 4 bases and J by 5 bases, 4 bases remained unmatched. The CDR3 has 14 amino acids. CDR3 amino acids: CASSGDRGSHEQYF. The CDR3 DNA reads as TGTGCCAGCAGTGGGGACAGGGGGTCCCACGAGCAGTACTTC.

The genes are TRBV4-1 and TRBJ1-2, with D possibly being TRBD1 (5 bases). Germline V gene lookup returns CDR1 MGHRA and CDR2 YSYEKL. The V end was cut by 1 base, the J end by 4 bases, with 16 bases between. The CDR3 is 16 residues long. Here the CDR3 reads CASSQGGTVRVYGYTF. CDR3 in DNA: TGCGCCAGCAGCCAAGGAGGGACGGTCAGGGTCTATGGCTACACCTTC.

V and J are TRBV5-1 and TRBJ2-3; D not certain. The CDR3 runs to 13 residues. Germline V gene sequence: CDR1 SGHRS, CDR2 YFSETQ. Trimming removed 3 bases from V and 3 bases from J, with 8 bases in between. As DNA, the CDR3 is TGCGCCAGCAGCTCAAGCTTTACAGATACGCAGTATTTT. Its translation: CASSSSFTDTQYF.

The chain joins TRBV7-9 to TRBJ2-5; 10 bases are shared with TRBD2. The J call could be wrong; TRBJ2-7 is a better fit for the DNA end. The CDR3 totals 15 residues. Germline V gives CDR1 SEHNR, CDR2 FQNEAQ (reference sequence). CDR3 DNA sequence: TGTGCCAGCAGCGGTCGTCTAGCGGGAGTGGTCGAGCAGTACTTC. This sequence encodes CASSGRLAGVVEQYF.

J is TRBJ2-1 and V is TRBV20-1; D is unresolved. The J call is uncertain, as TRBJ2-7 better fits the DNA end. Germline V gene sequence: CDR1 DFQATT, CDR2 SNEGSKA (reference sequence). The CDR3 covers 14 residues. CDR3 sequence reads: CSASRAVSYNEQYF. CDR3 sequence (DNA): TGCAGTGCTAGCCGGGCTGTCTCCTACAATGAGCAGTACTTC.

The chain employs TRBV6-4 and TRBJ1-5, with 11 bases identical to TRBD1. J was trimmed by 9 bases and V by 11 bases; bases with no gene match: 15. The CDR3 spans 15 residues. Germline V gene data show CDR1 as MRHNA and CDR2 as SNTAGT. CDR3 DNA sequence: TGTGCCGGCATCTGGGTGGGACAGGGGGATTGGCCCCAGCATTTT. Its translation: CAGIWVGQGDWPQHF.

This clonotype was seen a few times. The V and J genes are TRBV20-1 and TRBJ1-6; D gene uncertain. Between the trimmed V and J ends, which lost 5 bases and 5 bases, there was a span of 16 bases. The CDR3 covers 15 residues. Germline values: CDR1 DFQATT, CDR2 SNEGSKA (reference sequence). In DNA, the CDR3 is TGCAGTGCTTCTACGAGGGTTGGGGATAATTCACCCCTCCACTTT. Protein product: CSASTRVGDNSPLHF.

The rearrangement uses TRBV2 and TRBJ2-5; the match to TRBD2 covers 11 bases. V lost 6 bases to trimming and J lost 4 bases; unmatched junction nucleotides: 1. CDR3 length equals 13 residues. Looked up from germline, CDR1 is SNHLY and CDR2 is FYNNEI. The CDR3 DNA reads TGTGCCAGCAGCGGGACTAGCGGAGAGACCCAGTACTTC. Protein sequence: CASSGTSGETQYF. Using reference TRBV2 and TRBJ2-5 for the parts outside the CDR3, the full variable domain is EPEVTQTPSHQVTQMGQEVILRCVPISNHLYFYWYRQILGQKVEFLVSFYNNEISEKSEIFDDQFSVERPDGSNFTLKIRSTKLEDSAMYFCASSGTSGETQYFGPGTRLLVL.

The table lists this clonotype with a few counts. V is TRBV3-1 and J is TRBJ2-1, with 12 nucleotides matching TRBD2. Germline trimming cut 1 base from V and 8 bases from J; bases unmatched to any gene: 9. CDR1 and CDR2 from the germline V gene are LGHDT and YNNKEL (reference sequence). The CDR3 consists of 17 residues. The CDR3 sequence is CASSQARGLAGQHEQFF. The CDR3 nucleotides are TGTGCCAGCAGCCAAGCAAGGGGACTAGCGGGTCAACATGAGCAGTTCTTC.

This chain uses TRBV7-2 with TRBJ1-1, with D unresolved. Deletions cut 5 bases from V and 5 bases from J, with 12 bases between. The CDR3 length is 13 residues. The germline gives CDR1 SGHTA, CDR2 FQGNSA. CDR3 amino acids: CASSPGRQTEAFF. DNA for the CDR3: TGTGCCAGCAGCCCTGGCCGCCAAACTGAAGCTTTCTTT.